The present T cell receptor beta chain was sequenced within a study of OX40 agonist ivuxolimab in advanced cancers. The overall study: Those enrolled were 80% to 85% male, with a mean age of around 55 years and ages from about 20 to 90. Overall study results and limits: By week 6 at 0.1 to 3.0 mg/kg, blood CD4+ and CD8+ T cells had expanded clonally.

With regard to this clone: Its matching antigen is unknown.

Germline V lookup: CDR1 SEHNR, CDR2 FQNEAQ (reference sequence). J gave up 2 bases and V 7 bases, and 5 bases lay outside the gene matches. The CDR3 length is 13 residues. Some clones are missing from TCRdb's copy, which holds only in-frame ones; the method was immunoSEQ multiplex PCR. Found here are tens of thousands of clones, 85% of them singletons; the top ten hold about 2.7%. The sample consisted of CD4+ or CD8+ T cells sorted from blood, taken in a trial of the OX40 agonist ivuxolimab. This TCR was sampled from an adult with an advanced solid tumor such as melanoma, head and neck, liver or kidney cancer. This sequence joins TRBV7-9 and TRBJ2-7; TRBD2 aligns across 7 bases. CDR3 amino acids: CASTTSVTYEQYF. In DNA form, the CDR3 reads TGTGCCAGCACAACTAGCGTAACCTACGAGCAGTACTTC.